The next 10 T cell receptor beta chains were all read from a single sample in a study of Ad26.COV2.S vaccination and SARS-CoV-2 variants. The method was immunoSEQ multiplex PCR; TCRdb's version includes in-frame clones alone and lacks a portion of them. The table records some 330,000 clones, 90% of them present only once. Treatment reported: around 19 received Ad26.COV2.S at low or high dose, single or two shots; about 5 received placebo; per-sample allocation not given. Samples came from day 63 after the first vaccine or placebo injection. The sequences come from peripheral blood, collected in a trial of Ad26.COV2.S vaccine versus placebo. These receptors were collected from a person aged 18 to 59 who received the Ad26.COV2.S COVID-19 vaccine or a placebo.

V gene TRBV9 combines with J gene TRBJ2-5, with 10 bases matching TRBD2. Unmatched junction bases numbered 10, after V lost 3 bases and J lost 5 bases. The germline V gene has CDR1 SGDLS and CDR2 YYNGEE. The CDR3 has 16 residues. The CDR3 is CASSGAALAGVETQYF. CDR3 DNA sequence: TGTGCCAGCAGCGGGGCGGCTCTAGCGGGAGTCGAGACCCAGTACTTC.

The CDR3 protein is CASSPRRTGSSGANVLTF. DNA for the CDR3: TGTGCCAGCAGCCCTAGACGTACAGGGAGCTCTGGGGCCAACGTCCTGACTTTC. The chain uses TRBV7-6 and TRBJ2-6, with a tentative D call TRBD1 (6 bases). This CDR3 spans 18 amino acids. Germline V gene data show CDR1 as SGHVS and CDR2 as FNYEAQ. V shed 5 bases and J shed 0 bases, with 17 bases lying between them.

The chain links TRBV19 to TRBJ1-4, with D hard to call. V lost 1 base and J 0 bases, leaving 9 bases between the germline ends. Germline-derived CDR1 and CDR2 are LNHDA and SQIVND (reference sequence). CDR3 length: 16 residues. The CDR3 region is CASSIATLATNEKLFF. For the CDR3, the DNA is TGTGCCAGTAGTATAGCGACGCTTGCAACTAATGAAAAACTGTTTTTT.

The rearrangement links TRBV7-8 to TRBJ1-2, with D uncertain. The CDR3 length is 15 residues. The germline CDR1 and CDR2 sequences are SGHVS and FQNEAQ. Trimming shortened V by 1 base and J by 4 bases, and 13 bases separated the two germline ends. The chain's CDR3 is CASSLGEEGGYGYTF. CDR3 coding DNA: TGTGCCAGCAGCTTAGGGGAGGAGGGCGGCTATGGCTACACCTTC.

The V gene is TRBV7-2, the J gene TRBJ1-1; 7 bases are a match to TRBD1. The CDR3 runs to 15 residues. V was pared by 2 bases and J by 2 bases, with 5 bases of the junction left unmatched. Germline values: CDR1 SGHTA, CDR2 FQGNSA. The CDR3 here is CASSLTGTANTEAFF. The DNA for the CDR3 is TGTGCCAGCAGCTTAACCGGGACAGCCAACACTGAAGCTTTCTTT.

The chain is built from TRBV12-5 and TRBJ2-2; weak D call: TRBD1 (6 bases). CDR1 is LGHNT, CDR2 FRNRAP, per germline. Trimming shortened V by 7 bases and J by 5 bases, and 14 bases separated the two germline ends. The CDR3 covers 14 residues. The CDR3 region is CASVLDRWTGELFF. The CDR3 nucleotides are TGTGCTAGTGTTCTGGACAGATGGACCGGGGAGCTGTTTTTT.

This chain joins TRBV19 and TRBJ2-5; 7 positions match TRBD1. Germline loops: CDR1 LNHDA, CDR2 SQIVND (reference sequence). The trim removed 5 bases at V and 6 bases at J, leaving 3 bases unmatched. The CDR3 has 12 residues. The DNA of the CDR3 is TGTGCCAGTAGTCAACAGGGGAAGACCCAGTACTTC. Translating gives CASSQQGKTQYF.

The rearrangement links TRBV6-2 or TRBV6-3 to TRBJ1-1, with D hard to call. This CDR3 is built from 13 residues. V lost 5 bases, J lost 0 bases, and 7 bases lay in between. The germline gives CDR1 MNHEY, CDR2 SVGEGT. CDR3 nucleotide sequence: TGTGCCAGCAGTAACCCCATGAACACTGAAGCTTTCTTT. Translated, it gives CASSNPMNTEAFF.

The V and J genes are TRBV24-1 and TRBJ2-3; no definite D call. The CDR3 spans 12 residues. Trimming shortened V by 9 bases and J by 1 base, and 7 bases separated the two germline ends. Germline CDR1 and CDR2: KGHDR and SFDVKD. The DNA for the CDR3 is TGTGCCACCTCCCAGGGCACAGATACGCAGTATTTT. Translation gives CATSQGTDTQYF.

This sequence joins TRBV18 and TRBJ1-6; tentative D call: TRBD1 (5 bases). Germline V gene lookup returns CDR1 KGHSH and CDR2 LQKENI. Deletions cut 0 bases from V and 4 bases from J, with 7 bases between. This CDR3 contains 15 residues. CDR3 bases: TGTGCCAGCTCACCACCGGGACGTTATAATTCACCCCTCCACTTT. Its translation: CASSPPGRYNSPLHF. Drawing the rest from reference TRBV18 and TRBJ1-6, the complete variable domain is NAGVMQNPRHLVRRRGQEARLRCSPMKGHSHVYWYRQLPEEGLKFMVYLQKENIIDESGMPKERFSAEFPKEGPSILRIQQVVRGDSAAYFCASSPPGRYNSPLHFGNGTRLTVT.